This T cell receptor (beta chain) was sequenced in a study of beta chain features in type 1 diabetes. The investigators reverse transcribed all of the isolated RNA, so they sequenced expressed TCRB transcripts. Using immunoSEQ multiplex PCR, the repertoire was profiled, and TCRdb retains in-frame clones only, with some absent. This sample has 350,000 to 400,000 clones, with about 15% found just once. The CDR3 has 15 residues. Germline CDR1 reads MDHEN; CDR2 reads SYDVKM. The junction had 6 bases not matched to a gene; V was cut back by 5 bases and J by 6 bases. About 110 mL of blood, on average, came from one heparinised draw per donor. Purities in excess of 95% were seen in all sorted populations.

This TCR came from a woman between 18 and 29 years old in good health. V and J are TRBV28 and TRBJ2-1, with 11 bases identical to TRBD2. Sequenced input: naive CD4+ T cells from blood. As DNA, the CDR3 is TGTGCCAGCAGTGTGACTAGCGGGACACCCAATGAGCAGTTCTTC. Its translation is CASSVTSGTPNEQFF.